These 12 T cell receptor beta chains were sequenced from one sample in a study of T cells in Graves' hyperthyroidism and ophthalmopathy. From RNA transcripts, TCR beta CDR3 regions were amplified. First-round RT-PCR with HTBI primers amplified the TCR CDR3 region. One entry per CDR3 protein, called by TCRdb with MiXCR from the multiplex PCR reads. The sample consists of about 340,000 distinct CDR3 sequences, 21% of them appearing once. The specimen sequenced was blood. Receptor source: a woman between 50 and 59 years old with Graves' hyperthyroidism.

This clonotype was recorded at least ten times. Here the CDR3 DNA reads TGCAGTGCTAGAGTTCTAGCGGGACACTACAATGAGCAGTTCTTC. Translation gives CSARVLAGHYNEQFF. The V and J genes are TRBV20-1 and TRBJ2-1, with 9 bases fitting TRBD2. V lost 1 base and J lost 3; bases outside the gene matches: 4. Looked up from germline, CDR1 is DFQATT and CDR2 is SNEGSKA (reference sequence). The CDR3 totals 15 residues.

This clonotype was observed at least ten times. V and J are TRBV20-1 and TRBJ1-5, with 7 bases fitting TRBD1. CDR3 length: 15 residues. V lost 6 bases, J lost 3 bases, and 11 bases stayed unmatched. Germline V gene lookup returns CDR1 DFQATT and CDR2 SNEGSKA (reference sequence). The CDR3, as DNA: TGCAGTGCCCGTTACCGGGACAGCCTCAATCAGCCCCAGCATTTT. Amino acids: CSARYRDSLNQPQHF.

This clonotype has ten or more counts. The V call is TRBV12-3 or TRBV12-4, the J call TRBJ2-6, with 7 bases that match TRBD2. V lost 4 bases to trimming and J lost 0 bases; unmatched junction nucleotides: 0. The CDR3 sequence is 15 residues long. CDR3: CASSWGGSGANVLTF. CDR3 sequence (DNA): TGTGCCAGCAGTTGGGGGGGCTCTGGGGCCAACGTCCTGACTTTC.

The rearrangement joins TRBV16 to TRBJ2-1, with 8 bases aligning to TRBD2. Germline V gives CDR1 KGHSY, CDR2 FQNENV. V dropped 4 bases and J dropped 0; count of bases not matched to a gene: 5. The CDR3 has 16 residues. The CDR3 DNA is TGTGCCAGCAGCCCATCAGCGGGGGCCTCCTACAATGAGCAGTTCTTC. Translated: CASSPSAGASYNEQFF.

This clonotype was counted ten times or more. The chain is built from TRBV15 and TRBJ2-7; 7 nucleotides align to TRBD2. Trimming removed 1 base from V and 0 bases from J; junction bases left unmatched: 9. CDR1 and CDR2 from the germline V gene are LNHNV and YYDKDF (reference sequence). The length of the CDR3 is 17 residues. CDR3 DNA: TGTGCCACCAGCAGAGTCAAAACGCGGGGGAGCTCCTACGAGCAGTACTTC. Translated: CATSRVKTRGSSYEQYF. Filled out from reference TRBV15 and TRBJ2-7, the complete variable domain reads DAMVIQNPRYQVTQFGKPVTLSCSQTLNHNVMYWYQQKSSQAPKLLFHYYDKDFNNEADTPDNFQSRRPNTSFCFLDIRSPGLGDTAMYLCATSRVKTRGSSYEQYFGPGTRLTVT.

At least ten counts were recorded for this clonotype. The chain combines TRBV11-2 with TRBJ2-1, with 15 positions matching TRBD2. The CDR3 covers 17 residues. The ends lost 4 bases at V and 4 bases at J; junction bases unmatched: 5. The germline V gene encodes CDR1 SGHAT and CDR2 FQNNGV. DNA for the CDR3: TGTGCCAGCAGCTCTCGGACTAGCGGGGGGGTTTACAATGAGCAGTTCTTC. It encodes CASSSRTSGGVYNEQFF.

At least ten counts were recorded for this clonotype. This rearrangement joins TRBV5-1 to TRBJ2-7, with D perhaps matching TRBD1 (5 bases). The ends were cut back, 4 bases at V and 6 bases at J, with 14 bases in the middle. This CDR3 is built from 13 residues. CDR1 and CDR2 from the germline V gene are SGHRS and YFSETQ. The CDR3 reads CASSTFQGTEQYF. In DNA form, the CDR3 reads TGCGCCAGCAGCACCTTTCAGGGTACCGAGCAGTACTTC.

This clonotype was observed many times. J is TRBJ1-2 and V is TRBV28; D not resolved. Deletions cut 3 bases from V and 5 bases from J, with 4 bases between. Germline V gene data show CDR1 as MDHEN and CDR2 as SYDVKM. The CDR3 consists of 11 residues. In DNA, the CDR3 is TGTGCCAGCAGTTTCCTTTATGGCTACACCTTC. Translated, it gives CASSFLYGYTF.

This clonotype was seen once. This sequence joins TRBV6-2 or TRBV6-3 and TRBJ2-6; D remains ambiguous. V was clipped by 0 bases and J by 4 bases, with 10 bases between them. Germline CDR1 MNHEY, CDR2 SVGEGT. The CDR3 runs 16 residues. This CDR3 is CASSYSRVGGANVLTF. The CDR3 DNA is TGTGCCAGCAGTTACTCTAGGGTTGGCGGGGCCAACGTCCTGACTTTC.

This clonotype was found many times. The V gene is TRBV28, the J gene TRBJ1-2; D gene ambiguous. Germline V gene data show CDR1 as MDHEN and CDR2 as SYDVKM. The V gene lost 5 bases and the J gene lost 3 bases, with 4 bases spanning the gap. The CDR3 spans 11 residues. CDR3 DNA sequence: TGTGCCAGCAGTAGGGACTATGGCTACACCTTC. It codes for CASSRDYGYTF.

This clonotype occurred many times. The V call is TRBV20-1, the J call TRBJ1-2, with no clear D. V was clipped by 6 bases and J by 8 bases, with 16 bases between them. Germline V CDR1 and CDR2: DFQATT, SNEGSKA (reference sequence). The CDR3 consists of 12 residues. Written as DNA, the CDR3 is TGCAGTGCCCCCCCGCAGGTCGGCGGCTACACCTTC. Translating gives CSAPPQVGGYTF.

Comment on this clonotype: Given a much more abundant clone one base away, this may be a read error. The rearrangement links TRBV3-1 to TRBJ2-1; 7 nucleotides line up with TRBD1. After removal of 4 bases from V and 3 bases from J, the junction contained 9 bases not matched to a gene. The CDR3 is 16 amino acids. Germline CDR1 and CDR2: LGHDT and YNNKEL (reference sequence). In DNA, the CDR3 is TGTGCCAGCAGCCGAGGGGCAGGGGGATTCTACAATGAGCAGTTCTTC. Protein sequence: CASSRGAGGFYNEQFF.